This record covers a single TCR beta chain. The data originate from a study of blood T cell repertoires in COVID-19. About the study: PBMCs, B-cell-depleted T cells, or T cells provided the cDNA or gDNA that made up the material.

Per the original methods: Nucleated cell number was recorded as an estimate derived from reference gene primer amplification. This table comes from immunoSEQ multiplex PCR, and its TCRdb copy is limited to in-frame clones, with some not included. V and J calls and clone size are as listed in that table; D and trimming were resolved from the DNA. The data show nearly 200,000 clones, around 84% seen once. What was sequenced was peripheral blood. The TCR originated in a human donor in a cohort sampled during active COVID-19.

The CDR3 loop is CASSSERERVYEQFF. In DNA, the CDR3 is TGTGCCAGCAGTTCGGAGCGGGAGAGAGTCTATGAGCAGTTCTTC. The chain links TRBV28 to TRBJ2-1; 8 bases line up with TRBD2. The CDR3 is 15 amino acids. Losses at the gene ends were 4 bases for V and 8 bases for J; bases not matched to a gene: 10. Per the germline V gene, CDR1 is MDHEN and CDR2 is SYDVKM.